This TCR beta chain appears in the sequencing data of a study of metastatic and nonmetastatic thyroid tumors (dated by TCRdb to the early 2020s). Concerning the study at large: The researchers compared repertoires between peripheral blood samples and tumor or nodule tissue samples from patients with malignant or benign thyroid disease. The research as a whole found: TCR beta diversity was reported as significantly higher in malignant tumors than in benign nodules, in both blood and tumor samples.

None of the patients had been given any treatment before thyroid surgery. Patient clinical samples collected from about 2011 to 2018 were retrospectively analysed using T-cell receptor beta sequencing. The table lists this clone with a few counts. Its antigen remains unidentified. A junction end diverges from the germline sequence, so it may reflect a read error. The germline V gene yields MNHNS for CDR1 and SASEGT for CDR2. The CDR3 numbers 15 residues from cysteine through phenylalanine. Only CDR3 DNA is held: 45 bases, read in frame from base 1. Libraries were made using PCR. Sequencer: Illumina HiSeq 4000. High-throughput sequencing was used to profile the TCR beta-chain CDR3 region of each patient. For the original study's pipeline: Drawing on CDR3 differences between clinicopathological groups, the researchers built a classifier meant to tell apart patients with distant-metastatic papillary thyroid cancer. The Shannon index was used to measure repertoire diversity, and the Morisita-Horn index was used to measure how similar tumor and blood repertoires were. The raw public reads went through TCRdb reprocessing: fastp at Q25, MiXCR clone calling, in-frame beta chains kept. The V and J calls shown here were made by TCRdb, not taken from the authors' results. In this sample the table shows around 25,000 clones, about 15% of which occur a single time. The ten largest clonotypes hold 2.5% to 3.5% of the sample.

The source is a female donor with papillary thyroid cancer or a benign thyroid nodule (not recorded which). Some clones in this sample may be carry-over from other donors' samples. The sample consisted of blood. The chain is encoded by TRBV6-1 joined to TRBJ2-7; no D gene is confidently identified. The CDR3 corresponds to CPSSLSLGTFYEQYF. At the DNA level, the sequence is TGTCCCAGCAGCCTAAGTCTGGGTACGTTTTACGAGCAGTACTTC.